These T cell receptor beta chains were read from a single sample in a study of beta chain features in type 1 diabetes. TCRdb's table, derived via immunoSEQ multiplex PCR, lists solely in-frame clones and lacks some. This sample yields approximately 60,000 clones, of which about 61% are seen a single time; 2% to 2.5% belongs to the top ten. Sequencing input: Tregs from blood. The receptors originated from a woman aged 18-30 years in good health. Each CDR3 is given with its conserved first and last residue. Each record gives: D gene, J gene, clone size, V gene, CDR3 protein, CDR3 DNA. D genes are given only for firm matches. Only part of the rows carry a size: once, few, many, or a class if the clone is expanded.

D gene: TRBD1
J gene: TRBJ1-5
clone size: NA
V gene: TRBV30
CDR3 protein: CAWSTGQGGNQPQHF
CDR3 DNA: TGTGCCTGGAGTACAGGACAGGGAGGAAATCAGCCCCAGCATTTT

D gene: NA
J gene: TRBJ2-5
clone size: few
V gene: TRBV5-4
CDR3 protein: CASSLRRGLETQYF
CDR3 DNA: TGTGCCAGCAGCTTGCGGCGGGGTTTGGAGACCCAGTACTTC

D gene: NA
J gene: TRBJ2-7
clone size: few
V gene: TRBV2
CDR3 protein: CASSEASESYEQYF
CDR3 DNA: TGTGCCAGCAGTGAGGCCAGCGAGTCCTACGAGCAGTACTTC

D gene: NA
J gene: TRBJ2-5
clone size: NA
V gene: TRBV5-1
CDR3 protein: CASTSGREKETQYF
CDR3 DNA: TGCGCCAGCACTTCCGGCCGGGAGAAAGAGACCCAGTACTTC

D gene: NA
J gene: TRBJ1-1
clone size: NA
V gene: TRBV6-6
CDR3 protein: CASSNNLGEAFF
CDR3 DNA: TGTGCCAGCAGTAATAATCTCGGTGAAGCTTTCTTT

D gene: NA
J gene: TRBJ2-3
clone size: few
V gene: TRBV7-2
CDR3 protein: CASSLVQQLNTDTQYF
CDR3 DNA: TGTGCCAGCAGCTTGGTACAACAGCTTAACACAGATACGCAGTATTTT

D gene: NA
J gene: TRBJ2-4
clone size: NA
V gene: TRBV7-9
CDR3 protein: CASSPVGGAAKNIQYF
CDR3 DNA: TGTGCCAGCAGCCCCGTGGGGGGAGCGGCTAAAAACATTCAGTACTTC

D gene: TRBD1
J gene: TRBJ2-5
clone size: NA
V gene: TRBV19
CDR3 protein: CASSMGLGQAAETQYF
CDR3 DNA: TGTGCCAGTAGTATGGGGTTGGGACAGGCTGCAGAGACCCAGTACTTC

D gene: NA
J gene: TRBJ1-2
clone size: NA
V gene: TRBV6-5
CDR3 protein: CASSYSTGRGGGYTF
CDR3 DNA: TGTGCCAGCAGTTACTCGACCGGCCGGGGAGGCGGCTACACCTTC

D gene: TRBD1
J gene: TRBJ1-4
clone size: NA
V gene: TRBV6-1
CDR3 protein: CASRPGQGNEKLFF
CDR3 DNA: TGTGCCAGCAGACCGGGACAGGGGAATGAAAAACTGTTTTTT

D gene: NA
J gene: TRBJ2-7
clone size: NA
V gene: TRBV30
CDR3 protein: CAWGAPRGKQYF
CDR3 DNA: TGTGCCTGGGGGGCCCCCAGGGGTAAGCAGTACTTC

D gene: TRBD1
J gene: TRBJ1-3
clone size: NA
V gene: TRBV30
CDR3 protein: CAWRPPDRAVLYF
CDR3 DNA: TGTGCCTGGAGGCCACCCGACAGGGCGGTCTTATATTTT

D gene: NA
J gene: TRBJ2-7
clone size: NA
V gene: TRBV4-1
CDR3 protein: CASSQDWRYEQYF
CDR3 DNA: TGCGCCAGCAGCCAAGATTGGCGGTACGAGCAGTACTTC

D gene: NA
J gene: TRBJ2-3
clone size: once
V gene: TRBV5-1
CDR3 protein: CASNLNGGGTDTQYF
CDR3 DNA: TGCGCCAGCAACCTAAATGGCGGGGGCACAGATACGCAGTATTTT

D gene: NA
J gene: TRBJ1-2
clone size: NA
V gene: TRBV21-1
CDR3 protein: CASTRGRVPNYGYTF
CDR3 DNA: TGTGCCAGCACCAGGGGGCGCGTCCCTAACTATGGCTACACCTTC

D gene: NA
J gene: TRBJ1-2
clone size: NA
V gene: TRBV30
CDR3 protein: CAWSLNSNYGYTF
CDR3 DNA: TGTGCCTGGAGCCTAAACTCCAACTATGGCTACACCTTC

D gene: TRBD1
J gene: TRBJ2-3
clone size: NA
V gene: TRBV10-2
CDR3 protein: CASISGQGAFPTDTQYF
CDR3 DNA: TGCGCCAGCATCTCTGGACAGGGGGCTTTTCCCACAGATACGCAGTATTTT

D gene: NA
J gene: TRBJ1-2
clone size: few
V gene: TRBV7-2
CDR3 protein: CASSPLPRYGYTF
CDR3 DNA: TGTGCCAGCAGCCCCCTCCCCCGCTATGGCTACACCTTC

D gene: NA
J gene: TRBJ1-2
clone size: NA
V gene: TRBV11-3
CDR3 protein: CASSLDRGLLVAGYTF
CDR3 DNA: TGTGCCAGCAGCTTAGATCGCGGGCTGCTCGTCGCTGGCTACACCTTC

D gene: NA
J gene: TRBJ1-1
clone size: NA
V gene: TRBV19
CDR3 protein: CASSGPYTEAFF
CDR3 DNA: TGTGCCAGTAGTGGCCCGTACACTGAAGCTTTCTTT

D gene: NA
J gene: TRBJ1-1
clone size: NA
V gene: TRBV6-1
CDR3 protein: CASSERAGTEAFF
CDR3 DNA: TGTGCCAGCAGTGAAAGGGCGGGCACTGAAGCTTTCTTT

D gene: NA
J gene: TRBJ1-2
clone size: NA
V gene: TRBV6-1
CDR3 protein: CASSGTVNYGYTF
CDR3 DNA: TGTGCCAGCAGTGGGACAGTCAACTATGGCTACACCTTC

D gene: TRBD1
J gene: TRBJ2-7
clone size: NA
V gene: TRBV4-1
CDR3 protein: CASSRPGTGKISYEQYF
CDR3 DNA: TGCGCCAGCAGCCGCCCCGGGACAGGAAAAATCTCCTACGAGCAGTACTTC

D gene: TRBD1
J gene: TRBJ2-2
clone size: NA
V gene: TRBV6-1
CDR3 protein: CASSESQGAYTGELFF
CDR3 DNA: TGTGCCAGCAGTGAATCCCAGGGGGCCTACACCGGGGAGCTGTTTTTT

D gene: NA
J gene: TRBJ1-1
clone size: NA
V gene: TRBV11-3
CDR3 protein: CASSSSGKGRSEAFF
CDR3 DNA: TGTGCCAGCAGCTCCTCCGGGAAAGGGAGGTCTGAAGCTTTCTTT

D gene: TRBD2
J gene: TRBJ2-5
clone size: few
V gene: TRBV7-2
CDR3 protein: CASSSLAGGVTQYF
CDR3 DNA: TGTGCCAGCAGCTCTCTAGCGGGGGGGGTGACCCAGTACTTC

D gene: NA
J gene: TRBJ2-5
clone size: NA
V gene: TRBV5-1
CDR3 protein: CASSLDGDKTQYF
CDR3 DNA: TGCGCCAGCAGCTTGGACGGGGACAAGACCCAGTACTTC

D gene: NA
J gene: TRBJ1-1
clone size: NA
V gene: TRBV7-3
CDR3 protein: CASSRGGATEAFF
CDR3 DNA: TGTGCCAGCAGCCGAGGGGGGGCCACTGAAGCTTTCTTT

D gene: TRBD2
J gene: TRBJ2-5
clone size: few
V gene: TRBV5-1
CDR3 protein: CASSRTSGRGSGETQYF
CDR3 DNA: TGCGCCAGCAGCCGGACTAGCGGGAGGGGGAGCGGAGAGACCCAGTACTTC

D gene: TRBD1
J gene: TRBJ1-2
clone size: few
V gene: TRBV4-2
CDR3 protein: CASSQDDRVNGYTF
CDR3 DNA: TGTGCCAGCAGCCAAGACGACAGGGTAAATGGCTACACCTTC

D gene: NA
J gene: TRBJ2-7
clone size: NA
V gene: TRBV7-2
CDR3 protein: CASSFGLAYEQYF
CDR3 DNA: TGTGCCAGCAGCTTCGGTTTGGCCTACGAGCAGTACTTC

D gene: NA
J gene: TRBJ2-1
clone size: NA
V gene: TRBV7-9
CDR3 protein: CASSLGVGGNEQFF
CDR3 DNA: TGTGCCAGCAGCTTAGGTGTGGGCGGGAATGAGCAGTTCTTC

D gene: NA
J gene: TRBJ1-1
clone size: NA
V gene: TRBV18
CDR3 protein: CASSPPQLNTEAFF
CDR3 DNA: TGTGCCAGCTCACCACCCCAGTTGAACACTGAAGCTTTCTTT

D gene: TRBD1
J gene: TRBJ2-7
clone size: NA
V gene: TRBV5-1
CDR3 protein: CASSLGDRDSYEQYF
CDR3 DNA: TGCGCCAGCAGCTTGGGTGACAGGGATTCCTACGAGCAGTACTTC

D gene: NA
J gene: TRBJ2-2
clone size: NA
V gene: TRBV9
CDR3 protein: CASSVWGRGTGELFF
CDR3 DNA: TGTGCCAGCAGCGTTTGGGGTAGGGGCACCGGGGAGCTGTTTTTT

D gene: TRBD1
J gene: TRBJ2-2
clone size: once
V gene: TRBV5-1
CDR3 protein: CASSPGTANTGELFF
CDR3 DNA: TGCGCCAGCAGCCCCGGGACAGCGAACACCGGGGAGCTGTTTTTT

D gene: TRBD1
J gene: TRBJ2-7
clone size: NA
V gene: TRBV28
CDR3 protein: CASLLTGSYEQYF
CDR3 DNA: TGTGCCAGCTTATTGACAGGGTCCTACGAGCAGTACTTC

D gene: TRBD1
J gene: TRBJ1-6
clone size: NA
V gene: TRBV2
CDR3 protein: CATRDRENSPLHF
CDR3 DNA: TGTGCCACCCGGGACAGGGAAAATTCACCCCTCCACTTT

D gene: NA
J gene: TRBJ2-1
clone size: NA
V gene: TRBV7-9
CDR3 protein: CASSAGWGNEQFF
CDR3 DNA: TGTGCCAGCAGCGCGGGGTGGGGCAATGAGCAGTTCTTC

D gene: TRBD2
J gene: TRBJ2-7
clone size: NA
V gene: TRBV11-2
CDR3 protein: CASSSQLGGDYEQYF
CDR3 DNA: TGTGCCAGCAGCTCCCAGTTGGGAGGGGACTACGAGCAGTACTTC

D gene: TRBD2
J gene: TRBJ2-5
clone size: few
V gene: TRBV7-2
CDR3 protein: CASSHLAGTLQETQYF
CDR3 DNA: TGTGCCAGCAGCCACCTAGCGGGGACCCTCCAAGAGACCCAGTACTTC

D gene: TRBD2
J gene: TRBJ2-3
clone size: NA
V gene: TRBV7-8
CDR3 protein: CASSPLAGVTDTQYF
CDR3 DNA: TGTGCCAGCAGCCCTTTAGCGGGAGTTACAGATACGCAGTATTTT

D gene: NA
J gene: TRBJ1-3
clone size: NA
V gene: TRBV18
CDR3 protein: CASSPPSTSGNTIYF
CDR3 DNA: TGTGCCAGCTCACCACCATCTACCTCTGGAAACACCATATATTTT

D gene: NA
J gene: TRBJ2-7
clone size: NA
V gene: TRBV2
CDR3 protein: CASRQGRHEQYF
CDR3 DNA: TGTGCCAGCAGGCAGGGGCGGCACGAGCAGTACTTC

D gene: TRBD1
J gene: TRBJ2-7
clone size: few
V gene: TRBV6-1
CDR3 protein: CASRDRRKNEQYF
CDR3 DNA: TGTGCCAGCAGGGACAGGAGGAAGAACGAGCAGTACTTC

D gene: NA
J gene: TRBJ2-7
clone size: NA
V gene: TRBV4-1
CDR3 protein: CASRQFERSSYEQYF
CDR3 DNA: TGCGCCAGTAGACAATTCGAAAGGAGCTCCTACGAGCAGTACTTC

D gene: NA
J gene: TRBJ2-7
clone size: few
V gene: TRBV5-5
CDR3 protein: CASGRGEQYF
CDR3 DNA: TGTGCCAGCGGTCGGGGGGAGCAGTACTTC

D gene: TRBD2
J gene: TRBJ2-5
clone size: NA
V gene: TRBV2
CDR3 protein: CASSEGASGGWETQYF
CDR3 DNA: TGTGCCAGCAGTGAAGGGGCTAGCGGGGGCTGGGAGACCCAGTACTTC

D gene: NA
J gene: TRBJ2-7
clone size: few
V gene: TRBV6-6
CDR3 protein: CASSQGFEQYF
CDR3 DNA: TGTGCCAGCAGTCAGGGATTCGAGCAGTACTTC

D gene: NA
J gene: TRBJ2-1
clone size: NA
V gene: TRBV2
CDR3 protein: CASSGVTRGYNEQFF
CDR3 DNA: TGTGCCAGCAGTGGAGTAACTAGGGGGTACAATGAGCAGTTCTTC

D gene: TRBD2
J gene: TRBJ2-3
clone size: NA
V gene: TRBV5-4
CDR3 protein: CASRETSGGYGDTQYF
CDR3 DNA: TGTGCCAGCAGGGAGACTAGCGGGGGGTATGGAGATACGCAGTATTTT

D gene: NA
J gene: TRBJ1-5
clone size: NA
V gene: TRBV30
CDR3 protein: CAWSVPGGNQPQHF
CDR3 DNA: TGTGCCTGGAGTGTACCGGGAGGCAATCAGCCCCAGCATTTT

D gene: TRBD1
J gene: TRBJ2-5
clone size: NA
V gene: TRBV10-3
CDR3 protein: CAISGGEETQYF
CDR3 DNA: TGTGCCATTTCAGGGGGTGAAGAGACCCAGTACTTC

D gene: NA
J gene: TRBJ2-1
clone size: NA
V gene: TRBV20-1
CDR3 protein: CSVRSSGFLFF
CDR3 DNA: TGCAGTGTCCGTTCCTCGGGGTTCTTGTTCTTC

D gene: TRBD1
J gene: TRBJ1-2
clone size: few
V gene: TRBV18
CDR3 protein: CASSLWTGGHYGYTF
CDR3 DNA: TGTGCCAGCTCCCTTTGGACAGGGGGCCACTATGGCTACACCTTC

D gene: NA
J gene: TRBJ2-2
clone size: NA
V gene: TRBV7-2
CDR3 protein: CASSLVWGPGELFF
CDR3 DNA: TGTGCCAGCAGCTTAGTTTGGGGGCCCGGGGAGCTGTTTTTT

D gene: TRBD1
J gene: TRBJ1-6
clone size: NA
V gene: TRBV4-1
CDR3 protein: CASSQVTGGINNSPLHF
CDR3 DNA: TGCGCCAGCAGCCAAGTGACAGGGGGCATTAATAATTCACCCCTCCACTTT

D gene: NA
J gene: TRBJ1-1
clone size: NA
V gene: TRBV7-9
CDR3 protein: CASSSLPQGVGGTEAFF
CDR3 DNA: TGTGCCAGCAGCTCGCTCCCACAGGGCGTGGGTGGCACTGAAGCTTTCTTT